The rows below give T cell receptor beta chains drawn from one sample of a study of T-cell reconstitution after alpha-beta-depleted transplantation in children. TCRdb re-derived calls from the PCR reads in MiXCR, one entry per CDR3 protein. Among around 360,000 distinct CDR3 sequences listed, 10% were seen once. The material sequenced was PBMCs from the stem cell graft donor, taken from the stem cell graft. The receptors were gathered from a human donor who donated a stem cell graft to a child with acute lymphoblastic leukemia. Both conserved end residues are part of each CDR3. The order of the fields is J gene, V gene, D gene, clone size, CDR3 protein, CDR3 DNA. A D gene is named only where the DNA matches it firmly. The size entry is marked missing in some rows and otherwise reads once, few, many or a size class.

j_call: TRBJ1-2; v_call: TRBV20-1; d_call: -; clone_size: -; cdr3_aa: CSAREVVTYGYTF; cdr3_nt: TGCAGTGCTAGAGAGGTTGTCACCTATGGCTACACCTTC
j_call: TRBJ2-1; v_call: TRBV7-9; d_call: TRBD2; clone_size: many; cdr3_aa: CASSLGSGSSYNEQFF; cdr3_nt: TGTGCCAGCAGTTTGGGTAGCGGGAGCTCCTACAATGAGCAGTTCTTC
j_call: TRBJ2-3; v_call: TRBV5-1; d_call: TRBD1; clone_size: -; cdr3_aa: CASSLRTGVTDTQYF; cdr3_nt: TGCGCCAGCAGCTTGAGGACAGGGGTCACAGATACGCAGTATTTT
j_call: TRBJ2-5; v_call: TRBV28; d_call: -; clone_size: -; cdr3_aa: CARSFAETQYF; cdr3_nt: TGTGCCCGCAGTTTTGCAGAGACCCAGTACTTC
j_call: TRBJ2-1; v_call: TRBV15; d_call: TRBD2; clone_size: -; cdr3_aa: CATSTLAGGYNEQFF; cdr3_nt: TGTGCCACCAGCACTTTAGCGGGAGGATACAATGAGCAGTTCTTC
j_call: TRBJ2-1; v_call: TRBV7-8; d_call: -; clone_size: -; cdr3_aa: CASSLVRDGLRDEQFF; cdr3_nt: TGTGCCAGCAGCTTAGTGAGGGACGGCCTGAGGGATGAGCAGTTCTTC
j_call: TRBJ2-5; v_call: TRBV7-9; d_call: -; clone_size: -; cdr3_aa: CASSQGRTEETQYF; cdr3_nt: TGTGCCAGCAGCCAGGGACGGACAGAAGAGACCCAGTACTTC
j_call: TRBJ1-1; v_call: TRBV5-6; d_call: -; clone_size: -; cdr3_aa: CASSLPGGDMNTEAFF; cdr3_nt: TGTGCCAGCAGCCTTCCAGGAGGGGACATGAACACTGAAGCTTTCTTT
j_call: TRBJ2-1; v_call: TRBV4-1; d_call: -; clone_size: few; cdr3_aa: CASSQDVMNEQFF; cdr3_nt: TGCGCCAGCAGCCAAGATGTAATGAATGAGCAGTTCTTC
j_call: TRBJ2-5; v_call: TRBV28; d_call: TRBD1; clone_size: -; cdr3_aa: CASSLSDRVRETQYF; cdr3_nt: TGTGCCAGCAGTTTATCGGACAGGGTTCGAGAGACCCAGTACTTC
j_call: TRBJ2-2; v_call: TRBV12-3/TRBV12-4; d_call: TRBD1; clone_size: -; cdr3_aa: CASSLPTGLTGELFF; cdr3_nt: TGTGCCAGCAGTTTACCGACAGGGCTCACCGGGGAGCTGTTTTTT
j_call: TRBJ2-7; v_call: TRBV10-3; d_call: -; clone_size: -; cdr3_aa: CAIGKSRVGLNSYEQYF; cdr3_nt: TGTGCCATCGGAAAAAGTCGAGTAGGGCTTAACTCCTACGAGCAGTACTTC
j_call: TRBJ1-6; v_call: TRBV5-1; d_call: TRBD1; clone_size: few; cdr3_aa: CASSDRDSPLHF; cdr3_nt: TGCGCCAGCAGCGACAGGGATTCACCCCTCCACTTT
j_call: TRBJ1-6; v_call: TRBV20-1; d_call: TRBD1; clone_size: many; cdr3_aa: CSARRATGVNSPLHF; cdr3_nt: TGCAGTGCTAGACGTGCGACAGGGGTTAATTCACCCCTCCACTTT
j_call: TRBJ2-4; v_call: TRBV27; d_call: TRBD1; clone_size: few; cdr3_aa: CASSDRGAKNIQYF; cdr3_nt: TGTGCCAGCAGCGACAGGGGAGCCAAAAACATTCAGTACTTC
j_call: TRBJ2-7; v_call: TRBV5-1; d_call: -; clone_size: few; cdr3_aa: CASSLEGLAGEQYF; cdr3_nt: TGCGCCAGCAGCTTGGAGGGACTCGCCGGCGAGCAGTACTTC
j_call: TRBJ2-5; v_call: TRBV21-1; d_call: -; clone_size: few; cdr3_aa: CASSKEPGLADETQYF; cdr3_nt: TGTGCCAGCAGCAAAGAACCGGGACTAGCGGACGAGACCCAGTACTTC
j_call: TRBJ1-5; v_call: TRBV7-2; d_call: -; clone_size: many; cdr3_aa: CASSLGPGQPQHF; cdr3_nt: TGTGCCAGCAGCTTAGGGCCGGGTCAGCCCCAGCATTTT
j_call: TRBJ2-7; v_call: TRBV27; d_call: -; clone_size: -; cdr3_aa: CASFGDRYEQYF; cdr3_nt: TGTGCCAGCTTCGGGGATCGCTACGAGCAGTACTTC
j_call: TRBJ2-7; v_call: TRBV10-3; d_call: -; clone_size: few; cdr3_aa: CAISDTGKVYEQYF; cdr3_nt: TGTGCCATCAGTGATACAGGGAAAGTCTACGAGCAGTACTTC
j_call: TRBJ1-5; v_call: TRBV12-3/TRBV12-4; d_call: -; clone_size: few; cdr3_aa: CASSFPGVGQPQHF; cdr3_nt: TGTGCCAGCAGTTTCCCAGGGGTGGGGCAGCCCCAGCATTTT
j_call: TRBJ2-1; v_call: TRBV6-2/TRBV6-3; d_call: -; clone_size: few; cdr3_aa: CASSSGEWYNEQFF; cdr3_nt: TGTGCCAGCAGTTCAGGGGAGTGGTACAATGAGCAGTTCTTC
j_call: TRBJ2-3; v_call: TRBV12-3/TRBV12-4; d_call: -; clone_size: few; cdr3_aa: CASRRAFAQIDTQYF; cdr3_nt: TGTGCCAGCAGGCGGGCGTTTGCGCAGATAGATACGCAGTATTTT
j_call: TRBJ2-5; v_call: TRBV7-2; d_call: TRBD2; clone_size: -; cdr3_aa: CASSVPGLAGVRETQYF; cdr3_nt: TGTGCCAGCAGCGTTCCAGGGCTAGCGGGAGTAAGGGAGACCCAGTACTTC
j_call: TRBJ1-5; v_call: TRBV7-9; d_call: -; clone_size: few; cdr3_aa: CASTLGGSNQPQHF; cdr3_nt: TGTGCCAGCACCCTAGGGGGTAGCAATCAGCCCCAGCATTTT
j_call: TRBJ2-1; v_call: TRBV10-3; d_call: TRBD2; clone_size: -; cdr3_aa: CAIRALAGGPSEQFF; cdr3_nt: TGTGCCATCAGGGCCTTGGCGGGAGGGCCTTCTGAGCAGTTCTTC
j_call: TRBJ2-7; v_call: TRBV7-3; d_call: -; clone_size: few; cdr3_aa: CASSRNSGDDEQYF; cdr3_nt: TGTGCCAGCAGCCGGAATTCAGGGGATGACGAGCAGTACTTC
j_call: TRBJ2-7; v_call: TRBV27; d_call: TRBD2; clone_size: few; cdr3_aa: CASSLLGGRAGEQYF; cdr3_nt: TGTGCCAGCAGTTTATTGGGCGGGAGGGCCGGCGAGCAGTACTTC
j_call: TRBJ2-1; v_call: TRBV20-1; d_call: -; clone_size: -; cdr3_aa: CSARDYLESGKTGYNEQFF; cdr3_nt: TGCAGTGCTAGAGATTATCTTGAATCGGGGAAGACGGGGTACAATGAGCAGTTCTTC
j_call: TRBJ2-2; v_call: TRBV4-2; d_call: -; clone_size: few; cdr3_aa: CASSQDLGSAGELFF; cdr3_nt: TGTGCCAGCAGCCAAGATCTCGGTAGTGCCGGGGAGCTGTTTTTT
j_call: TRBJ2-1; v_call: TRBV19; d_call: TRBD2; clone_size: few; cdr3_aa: CASSGLAQSNEQFF; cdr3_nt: TGTGCCAGTAGTGGACTAGCCCAATCCAATGAGCAGTTCTTC
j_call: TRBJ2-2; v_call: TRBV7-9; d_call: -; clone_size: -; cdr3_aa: CASSPEGTWTGELFF; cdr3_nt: TGTGCCAGCAGCCCCGAGGGGACATGGACCGGGGAGCTGTTTTTT
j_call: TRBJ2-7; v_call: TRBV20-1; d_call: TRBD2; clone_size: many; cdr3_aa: CSARDSGRGVEQYF; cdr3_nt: TGCAGTGCTAGAGATAGCGGGAGGGGCGTCGAGCAGTACTTC
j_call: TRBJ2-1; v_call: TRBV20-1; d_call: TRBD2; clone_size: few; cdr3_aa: CSALSGRRGNEQFF; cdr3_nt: TGCAGTGCTCTCAGCGGGAGAAGGGGAAATGAGCAGTTCTTC
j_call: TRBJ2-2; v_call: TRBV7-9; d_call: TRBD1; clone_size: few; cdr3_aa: CASSLGTTGAPGELFF; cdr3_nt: TGTGCCAGCAGCTTAGGAACAACAGGGGCCCCCGGGGAGCTGTTTTTT
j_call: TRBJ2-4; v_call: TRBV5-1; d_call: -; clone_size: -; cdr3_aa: CASSKGQQNSQYF; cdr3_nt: TGCGCCAGCAGCAAAGGACAGCAAAACAGTCAGTACTTC
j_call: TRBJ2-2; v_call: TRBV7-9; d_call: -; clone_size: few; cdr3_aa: CASSFQNDLSGELFF; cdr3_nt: TGTGCCAGCAGCTTCCAGAACGATCTTAGCGGGGAGCTGTTTTTT
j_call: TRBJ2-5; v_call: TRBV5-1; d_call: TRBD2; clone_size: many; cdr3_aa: CASSSPASSGDQETQYF; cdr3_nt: TGCGCCAGCAGCTCTCCGGCGTCTAGCGGGGACCAAGAGACCCAGTACTTC
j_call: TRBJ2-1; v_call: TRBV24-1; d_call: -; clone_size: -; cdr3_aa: CATSLTGIEQFF; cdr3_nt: TGTGCCACCAGCCTTACAGGGATTGAGCAGTTCTTC
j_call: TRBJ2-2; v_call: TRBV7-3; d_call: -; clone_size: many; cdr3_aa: CASSLRSVANTGELFF; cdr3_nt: TGTGCCAGCAGCTTAAGATCCGTCGCGAACACCGGGGAGCTGTTTTTT
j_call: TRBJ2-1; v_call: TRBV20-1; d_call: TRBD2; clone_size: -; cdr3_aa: CCATGLAGGSSYNEQFF; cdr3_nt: TGCTGTGCTACGGGACTAGCGGGAGGGAGCTCCTACAATGAGCAGTTCTTC
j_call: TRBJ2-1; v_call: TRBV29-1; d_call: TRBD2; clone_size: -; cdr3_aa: CSVEAPLLAGAYNEQFF; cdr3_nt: TGCAGCGTTGAAGCTCCCCTCCTAGCGGGAGCGTACAATGAGCAGTTCTTC
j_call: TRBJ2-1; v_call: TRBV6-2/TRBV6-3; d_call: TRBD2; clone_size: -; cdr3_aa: CASSPFSTGRGGNEQFF; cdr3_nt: TGTGCCAGCAGTCCCTTCTCGACAGGGCGGGGGGGCAATGAGCAGTTCTTC